This entry lists 5 T cell receptor beta chains sequenced from one sample in a study of T cells after yellow fever vaccination. Via MiXCR, TCRdb re-called the 5' RACE reads, giving one row per CDR3 protein. This table has about 330,000 distinct CDR3 sequences, approximately 4% appearing once. Material: PBMCs, obtained 5 days after the yellow fever booster vaccination. Receptors were obtained from a man aged 18-30 years who received the YFV17D yellow fever vaccine.

This clonotype was seen at least ten times. The chain combines TRBV5-1 with TRBJ2-3; 8 nucleotides agree with TRBD1. Germline CDR1 SGHRS, CDR2 YFSETQ. V dropped 4 bases and J dropped 7; count of bases not matched to a gene: 11. CDR3 length: 15 amino acids. The CDR3 sequence is CASSPTQGAPNTQYF. In DNA, the CDR3 is TGCGCCAGCAGCCCGACGCAGGGGGCGCCGAATACGCAGTATTTT.

This clonotype was counted at least ten times. The chain recombines TRBV7-2 with TRBJ2-1, with TRBD2 matching 12 bases. The trim removed 6 bases at V and 5 bases at J, leaving 2 bases unmatched. The CDR3 is 14 residues long. CDR1 is SGHTA and CDR2 is FQGNSA in the germline V gene. CDR3 loop: CASRRTSGDNEQFF. CDR3 nucleotides: TGTGCCAGCAGAAGGACTAGCGGGGACAATGAGCAGTTCTTC.

This clonotype appeared a few times. In DNA, the CDR3 is TGCAGTGCTAGCGGGACAGGGCCGTACACTGAAGCTTTCTTT. This sequence encodes CSASGTGPYTEAFF. The V and J genes are TRBV20-1 and TRBJ1-1; 9 bases line up with TRBD1. J lost 3 bases, V lost 3 bases, and 5 bases had no gene match. Germline V gene lookup returns CDR1 DFQATT and CDR2 SNEGSKA (reference sequence). The CDR3 loop spans 14 amino acids.

V and J are TRBV24-1 and TRBJ1-2; D might be TRBD1 (6 bases). The CDR3 consists of 15 residues. Trimming stripped 2 bases from V and 6 bases from J, with 15 bases between. CDR1 and CDR2 (germline): KGHDR, SFDVKD. CDR3 amino acids: CATSDWKQGGDGYTF. CDR3 in DNA: TGTGCCACCAGTGATTGGAAACAGGGAGGTGATGGCTACACCTTC.

The table lists this clonotype with many counts. The chain uses TRBV2 and TRBJ1-4; D not resolved. Germline lookup yields CDR1 SNHLY and CDR2 FYNNEI. Trimming pared 7 bases from V and 1 base from J, leaving 13 bases between. The CDR3 sequence is 15 residues long. The CDR3 DNA sequence: TGTGCCAGCACCCGAAGTAGGGAAACTAATGAAAAACTGTTTTTT. Amino acids: CASTRSRETNEKLFF.